This T cell receptor (beta chain) was profiled in a study of blood T cell repertoires in COVID-19. Study background: Donors in the United States, Italy and Spain gave samples during acute or convalescent COVID-19. From T cells, B-cell-depleted T cells, or PBMCs came the material, which was cDNA or gDNA.

Assay: immunoSEQ multiplex PCR; the TCRdb copy retains only in-frame clones and omits some. The data show roughly 260,000 clones, about 87% seen once. Specimen: peripheral blood. This receptor was identified in a man in his sixties who had recovered from COVID-19.

DNA for the CDR3: TGTGCCAGCAGTTACTCCCCTAGCGGGGGAAAACTCGGGCAGTACTTC. Translation: CASSYSPSGGKLGQYF. V is TRBV6-5 and J is TRBJ2-7, with 10 nucleotides matching TRBD2. Germline CDR1 and CDR2: MNHEY and SVGAGI. The CDR3 covers 16 residues. Trimming removed 0 bases from V and 9 bases from J; junction bases left unmatched: 11.